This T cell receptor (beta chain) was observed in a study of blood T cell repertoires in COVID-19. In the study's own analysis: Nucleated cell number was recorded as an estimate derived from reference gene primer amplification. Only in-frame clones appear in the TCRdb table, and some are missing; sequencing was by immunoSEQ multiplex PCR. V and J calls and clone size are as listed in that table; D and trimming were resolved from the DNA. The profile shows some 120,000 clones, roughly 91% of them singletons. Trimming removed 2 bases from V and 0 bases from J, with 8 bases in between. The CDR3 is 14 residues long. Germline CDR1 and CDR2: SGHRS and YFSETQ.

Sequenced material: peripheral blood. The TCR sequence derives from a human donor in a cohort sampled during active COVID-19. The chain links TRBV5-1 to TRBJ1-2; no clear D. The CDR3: CASSLDTANYGYTF. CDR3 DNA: TGCGCCAGCAGCTTAGACACAGCTAACTATGGCTACACCTTC.